The T cell receptor (beta chain) described here comes from a study of blood T cell repertoires in COVID-19. About the research overall: Samples of COVID-19 (acute and convalescent) were obtained from the United States, Italy and Spain. The cDNA or gDNA used as material had been derived from T cells, B-cell-depleted T cells, or PBMCs.

The CDR3 runs to 16 residues. V dropped 8 bases and J dropped 2; count of bases not matched to a gene: 10. CDR1 MNHEY and CDR2 SMNVEV come from the germline V gene (reference sequence). The protocol was immunoSEQ multiplex PCR, while the TCRdb copy is restricted to in-frame clones and leaves out a portion. The sample contains 150,000 to 200,000 clones, roughly 77% of which appear only once. Sequences were obtained from peripheral blood. The chain joins TRBV27 to TRBJ2-2; TRBD2 agrees at 8 bases. This TCR was recovered from a human donor in a cohort sampled during active COVID-19. The CDR3 reads CASRQSSGPNTGELFF. CDR3 in DNA: TGTGCCAGCCGGCAATCTAGCGGGCCCAACACCGGGGAGCTGTTTTTT.